What follows are 13 T cell receptor beta chains derived from one specimen sequenced in a study of Graves' ophthalmopathy and Graves' hyperthyroidism. TCR beta CDR3 amplification used RNA transcripts. After a first-round RT-PCR with HTBI primers, a second-round multiplex PCR was run. TCRdb reprocessed the multiplex PCR reads via MiXCR and lists one record per CDR3 protein. The data contain about 660,000 distinct CDR3 sequences, about 41% of them singletons. Source material: peripheral blood. The receptor source for this set is an adult man with Graves' ophthalmopathy.

This clonotype was observed a handful of times. This chain links TRBV6-5 with TRBJ2-2, with TRBD2 as a possible D gene (5 bases). The CDR3 has 14 residues. V was trimmed by 10 bases and J by 1 base, leaving 13 bases between them. Germline CDR1 is MNHEY and CDR2 is SVGAGI. The CDR3 nucleotides read TGTGCCACTGGGGAGATACGGAACACCGGGGAGCTGTTTTTT. Protein: CATGEIRNTGELFF.

In its sample, this clonotype was seen many times. The chain uses TRBV15 and TRBJ1-2, with TRBD1 matching over 9 bases. Trimming took 4 bases from V and 2 from J; bases not matched to a gene: 5. Germline V gene sequence: CDR1 LNHNV, CDR2 YYDKDF (reference sequence). CDR3 size: 15 residues. CDR3 bases: TGTGCCACCAGCACTTACAGGGGGCCCAACTATGGCTACACCTTC. It codes for CATSTYRGPNYGYTF.

The gene calls are TRBV7-8 and TRBJ1-4, with D unclear. Per germline, CDR1 SGHVS and CDR2 FQNEAQ. V was pared by 2 bases and J by 0 bases, with 13 bases between. The CDR3 spans 17 residues. CDR3 protein: CASSLTRTRTTNEKLFF. The CDR3 DNA reads as TGTGCCAGCAGCTTAACCAGGACGAGAACAACTAATGAAAAACTGTTTTTT.

The V call is TRBV7-9, the J call TRBJ2-7, with 12 nucleotides matching TRBD2. V dropped 5 bases and J dropped 5; count of bases not matched to a gene: 10. The CDR3 consists of 16 residues. Germline CDR1 is SEHNR and CDR2 is FQNEAQ (reference sequence). The CDR3 is CASSQGLAGLRDEQYF. The CDR3 DNA sequence: TGTGCCAGCAGCCAAGGACTAGCGGGGCTTCGGGACGAGCAGTACTTC.

In its sample, this clonotype was seen many times. The chain links TRBV9 to TRBJ2-7; D tentatively fits TRBD1 or TRBD2 (8 bases each). Trimming took off 2 bases at V and 1 base at J, with 19 bases between the two ends. Germline V gene lookup returns CDR1 SGDLS and CDR2 YYNGEE. This CDR3 region has 17 residues. Here the CDR3 DNA reads TGTGCCAGCAGCGTCCGGGAGGGAGGGACAGGTTCCTACGAGCAGTACTTC. It translates to CASSVREGGTGSYEQYF.

Note on this clonotype: A much larger clone is a single base away; this may be a read error. The rearrangement links TRBV5-1 to TRBJ2-5; 8 bases map to TRBD2. The CDR3 is 16 residues long. The germline V gene encodes CDR1 SGHRS and CDR2 YFSETQ. The V and J ends lost 4 bases and 5 bases, in that order; junction bases with no gene match: 13. The CDR3 DNA follows: TGCGCCAGCAGCCGTACGGTCGGGGGGGCCGGGGAGACCCAGTACTTC. It yields the protein CASSRTVGGAGETQYF.

To note about this clonotype: The junction does not match germline at one end; this may be a read error. The chain carries TRBV7-8 and TRBJ1-2; tentative D call: TRBD1 (5 bases). The CDR3 is 18 residues long. CDR1 is SGHVS, CDR2 FQNEAQ, per germline. CDR3 DNA sequence: TGCGCCAGCAGTCCCACGTCGCTTTTATGGGGGGTTGTCGGCGGCTACACCTTC. Translating gives CASSPTSLLWGVVGGYTF.

The chain couples TRBV29-1 to TRBJ1-4; tentative D call: TRBD1 (6 bases). The germline V gene encodes CDR1 SQVTM and CDR2 ANQGSEA. V was trimmed by 6 bases and J by 7 bases, leaving 15 bases between them. The CDR3 extends over 13 amino acids. CDR3: CSVETGIREKLFF. CDR3 DNA sequence: TGCAGCGTCGAAACAGGGATTCGTGAAAAACTGTTTTTT.

There are a few counts of this clonotype. The genes are TRBV5-6 and TRBJ2-5; 9 positions match TRBD2. J lost 0 bases, V lost 4 bases, and 16 bases had no gene match. Germline values: CDR1 SGHDT, CDR2 YYEEEE. The CDR3 runs 19 residues. The CDR3 region has the DNA TGTGCCAGCAGCCAAGTGGGGGGCCGGGCTAGCGGGGACCAAGAGACCCAGTACTTC. Protein: CASSQVGGRASGDQETQYF. Using reference TRBV5-6 and TRBJ2-5 for the parts outside the CDR3, the full variable domain is DAGVTQSPTHLIKTRGQQVTLRCSPKSGHDTVSWYQQALGQGPQFIFQYYEEEERQRGNFPDRFSGHQFPNYSSELNVNALLLGDSALYLCASSQVGGRASGDQETQYFGPGTRLLVL.

This clonotype was counted a few times. V gene TRBV6-1 combines with J gene TRBJ1-1, with D unclear. V dropped 2 bases and J dropped 0 bases, with 4 bases sitting between them. CDR1 is MNHNS and CDR2 is SASEGT in the germline V gene. CDR3 length: 13 residues. The CDR3 DNA sequence: TGTGCCAGCAGTGAAAGGCTGAACACTGAAGCTTTCTTT. Encoded protein: CASSERLNTEAFF.

In this sample, this clonotype turned up a few times. The gene calls are TRBV10-3 and TRBJ2-7; possible D gene TRBD1, 6 bases. The CDR3 sequence is 10 residues long. Trimming removed 3 bases at V and 9 bases at J, with 6 bases between. CDR1 ENHRY and CDR2 SYGVKD come from the germline V gene. DNA for the CDR3: TGTGCCATCAGTGAAGGGGGGCAGTACTTC. It is translated as CAISEGGQYF.

With respect to this clonotype: It may be a read error: a sequence one base away is much more abundant. The chain recombines TRBV10-3 with TRBJ2-5; unclear D gene. CDR1 and CDR2 from the germline V gene are ENHRY and SYGVKD. The CDR3 spans 11 residues. The CDR3 DNA is TGTGTCAGCAGTGAAGTATGGACCCAGTACTTC. Translation: CVSSEVWTQYF.

There are many counts of this clonotype. This chain links TRBV7-9 with TRBJ1-2, with D unclear. V lost 3 bases to trimming and J lost 7 bases, with 12 bases between them. The germline CDR1 and CDR2 sequences are SEHNR and FQNEAQ (reference sequence). The CDR3 runs 13 residues. The CDR3 DNA reads TGTGCCAGCAGCTTCCCCCGGGCAGCTGGCTACACCTTC. Its translation is CASSFPRAAGYTF.